These 31 T cell receptor beta chains were all obtained from the same sample, sequenced in a study of metastatic and nonmetastatic thyroid tumors. With MiXCR, TCRdb reprocessed the PCR reads. Of about 35,000 clones in the sample, approximately 19% were seen once. Thyroid surgery had not been preceded by any treatment in any patient. The sequencing input was blood. The receptors were sampled from a female donor with papillary thyroid cancer or a benign thyroid nodule (not recorded which). Some clones in this sample may be carry-over from other donors' samples.

A word on this clone: At one boundary the junction diverges from the germline segment, which might be a read error. The chain carries TRBV28 and TRBJ2-1, with D possibly TRBD1 on 5 matching bases. The CDR3 is 15 amino acids. CDR1 is MDHEN and CDR2 is SYDVKM in the germline V gene. CDR3 loop: CASSLWGPDHNEKLF. CDR3 bases: TGTGCCAGCAGTTTATGGGGGCCGGACCACAATGAGAAGTTATTC.

Comments on this clone: Sequence at one end of the junction differs from germline and may be a read error. This CDR3 is also generated by other DNA sequences in the sample. V is TRBV12-3 or TRBV12-4 and J is TRBJ2-2, with 9 bases identical to TRBD2. This CDR3 contains 16 residues. The CDR3 here is CASSPLIAGETGELFF. DNA of the CDR3: TGTGCAAGCAGTCCACTCATAGCGGGAGAAACCGGGGAGCTGTTTTTT.

This clone was recorded many times. The rearrangement uses TRBV28 and TRBJ1-4, with TRBD1 as a possible D gene (6 bases). CDR1 is MDHEN, CDR2 SYDVKM, per germline. Trimming stripped 5 bases from V and 10 bases from J, with 11 bases between. The CDR3 has 12 residues. The CDR3 sequence: CASSVSRGKLFF. The CDR3 DNA reads as TGTGCCAGCAGTGTGTCCAGGGGAAAACTGTTTTTT.

This clone was recorded at least ten times. This rearrangement joins TRBV20-1 to TRBJ2-2, with a possible D match to TRBD1 (6 bases). CDR1 and CDR2 from the germline V gene are DFQATT and SNEGSKA (reference sequence). Trimming shortened V by 6 bases and J by 3 bases, and 14 bases separated the two germline ends. CDR3 length: 14 amino acids. CDR3 bases: TGCAGTGCCCGAGGGGGATTTGACACCGGGGAGCTGTTTTTT. Amino acids: CSARGGFDTGELFF.

This clone was seen a few times. V gene TRBV6-4 combines with J gene TRBJ1-6; no firm D call. Between the trimmed V and J ends, which lost 7 bases and 4 bases, there was a span of 8 bases. Germline V gives CDR1 MRHNA, CDR2 SNTAGT. This CDR3 has 13 residues. The CDR3 loop reads CASMGAYNSPLHF. For the CDR3, the DNA is TGTGCCAGCATGGGTGCGTATAATTCACCCCTCCACTTT.

The chain employs TRBV11-2 and TRBJ2-6; D remains unclear. This CDR3 region has 15 residues. V was clipped by 5 bases and J by 0 bases, with 8 bases between them. CDR1 is SGHAT, CDR2 FQNNGV, per germline. The CDR3 bases are TGTGCCAGCAGCGAAAGCCTCTCTGGGGCCAACGTCCTGACTTTC. It codes for CASSESLSGANVLTF.

This clone was detected ten times or more. The V call is TRBV4-1, the J call TRBJ2-7; 7 bases line up with TRBD1. J was trimmed by 7 bases and V by 4 bases; bases with no gene match: 10. The CDR3 contains 14 residues. Germline V gives CDR1 MGHRA, CDR2 YSYEKL. The chain's CDR3 is CASSLRDSGFEQYF. The CDR3 coding sequence is TGCGCCAGCAGCCTCCGGGACAGCGGCTTTGAGCAGTACTTC.

This clone appeared a few times. Germline is not matched at one junction end, which may reflect a read error. V and J are TRBV12-3 or TRBV12-4 and TRBJ2-2; D remains ambiguous. The CDR3 is 16 residues long. CDR3 bases: TGTGCCAGCAAAACATACGGGTGGGGAAACACCGGTGAGCTGTTTTTT. This translates into CASKTYGWGNTGELFF.

CDR3 protein: CASNSGRGAEQYF. The CDR3 bases are TGTGCCAGCAATAGCGGGAGGGGAGCCGAGCAGTACTTC. V is TRBV3-1 and J is TRBJ2-7; 11 nucleotides agree with TRBD2. With 7 bases clipped from V and 6 bases from J, the junction kept 5 bases outside the gene matches. This CDR3 is 13 amino acids long. Germline lookup yields CDR1 LGHDT and CDR2 YNNKEL (reference sequence).

A remark on this clone: An end of the junction does not agree with germline; a read error may underlie this. The chain joins TRBV10-2 to TRBJ2-7; TRBD1 is a possible D gene (6 bases). Per the germline V gene, CDR1 is WSHSY and CDR2 is SAAADI. This CDR3 has 15 residues. The CDR3 sequence: CAGSTGTPSSYEQYF. The CDR3 nucleotides read TGCGCCGGCAGTACAGGGACACCGAGCTCCTACGAGCAGTACTTC.

V and J are TRBV20-1 and TRBJ1-5; unclear D gene. CDR1 DFQATT and CDR2 SNEGSKA come from the germline V gene (reference sequence). The CDR3 has 15 amino acids. The V end was cut by 6 bases, the J end by 7 bases, with 22 bases between. This chain's CDR3 is CSANDGPGGAQPQHF. The CDR3, as DNA: TGCAGTGCAAACGACGGGCCCGGTGGTGCACAGCCCCAGCATTTT.

In its sample, this clone was seen a few times. One end of the junction is discordant with germline, which a read error may explain. In the same sample, other DNA sequences code for this CDR3. V usage is TRBV28 and J usage is TRBJ2-1; perhaps TRBD2 as D (5 bases). There are 12 residues in the CDR3. Germline values: CDR1 MDHEN, CDR2 SYDVKM. Here the CDR3 reads CASSFRGAGLAF. The CDR3 coding sequence is TGTGCCAGCAGTTTTCGAGGTGCTGGTCTAGCATTC. Full variable domain (remainder filled in from reference TRBV28 and TRBJ2-1): DVKVTQSSRYLVKRTGEKVFLECVQDMDHENMFWYRQDPGLGLRLIYFSYDVKMKEKGDIPEGYSVSREKKERFSLILESASTNQTSMYLCASSFRGAGLAFGPGTRLTVL.

This clone has a handful of counts. The chain joins TRBV6-2 or TRBV6-3 to TRBJ1-2; D is undetermined. Trimming removed 6 bases at V and 6 bases at J, with 14 bases between. Germline V lookup: CDR1 MNHEY, CDR2 SVGEGT. The length of the CDR3 is 13 residues. The CDR3 region is CASRETWRDGYTF. The DNA for the CDR3 is TGTGCCAGCAGGGAAACGTGGAGGGATGGCTACACCTTC.

This clone came up many times. This CDR3 reads CASSLDPVGEQYF. The CDR3 DNA follows: TGTGCCAGCAGCTTAGACCCAGTTGGGGAGCAGTACTTC. The chain links TRBV7-3 to TRBJ2-7; D uncertain. The CDR3 totals 13 residues. V was cut by 2 bases and J by 7 bases, with 12 bases left in between. Germline CDR1 and CDR2: SGHTA and FQGTGA.

This clone was counted at least ten times. The chain employs TRBV18 and TRBJ1-1; no clear D gene. CDR3 length: 13 amino acids. Trimming pared 3 bases from V and 4 bases from J, leaving 9 bases between. Germline CDR1 reads KGHSH; CDR2 reads LQKENI. This CDR3 is CASSPRISTEAFF. The CDR3 nucleotides read TGTGCCAGCTCACCGCGTATCAGCACTGAAGCTTTCTTT.

The CDR3 sequence is CASSQSRSYNEQFF. The CDR3 nucleotides read TGCGCCAGCAGCCAGTCTAGATCCTACAATGAGCAGTTCTTC. The genes are TRBV4-3 and TRBJ2-1, with D unresolved. The germline CDR1 and CDR2 sequences are LGHNA and YSLEER. V shed 3 bases and J shed 1 base, with 7 bases lying between them. The CDR3 consists of 14 residues.

In its sample, this clone was seen many times. V and J are TRBV20-1 and TRBJ1-5; the D gene is possibly TRBD1 (6 bases). CDR1 is DFQATT, CDR2 SNEGSKA, per germline (reference sequence). The CDR3 has 13 residues. The V end lost 3 bases, the J end lost 4 bases, and 10 bases lay between the germline ends. This CDR3 reads CSARTGANQPQHF. The CDR3 DNA sequence: TGCAGTGCTAGGACGGGGGCTAATCAGCCCCAGCATTTT.

This clone was observed at least ten times. The gene calls are TRBV2 and TRBJ2-2, with D perhaps matching TRBD2 (5 bases). The CDR3 is made up of 14 amino acids. The germline V gene encodes CDR1 SNHLY and CDR2 FYNNEI. The V end was cut by 7 bases, the J end by 4 bases, with 13 bases between. The CDR3 loop reads CASTGKASTGELFF. In nucleotides, the CDR3 is TGTGCCAGCACGGGAAAGGCGAGCACCGGGGAGCTGTTTTTT.

This clone came up many times. The chain employs TRBV9 and TRBJ2-3, with D unclear. The CDR3 loop spans 17 amino acids. Germline V gene lookup returns CDR1 SGDLS and CDR2 YYNGEE. The ends were cut back, 0 bases at V and 2 bases at J, with 16 bases in the middle. The CDR3 protein is CASSVEGGRHNTDTQYF. CDR3 in DNA: TGTGCCAGCAGCGTAGAGGGCGGCCGGCACAACACAGATACGCAGTATTTT.

This clone was picked up a small number of times. The chain combines TRBV3-1 with TRBJ2-7, with D possibly TRBD1 on 6 matching bases. CDR3 length: 17 residues. The germline V gene has CDR1 LGHDT and CDR2 YNNKEL (reference sequence). Trimming removed 1 base at V and 0 bases at J, with 16 bases between. CDR3 in DNA: TGTGCCAGCAGCCAAGCGGTGACAGGCGGCTACTCCTACGAGCAGTACTTC. It codes for CASSQAVTGGYSYEQYF.

This clone was counted only a few times. V usage is TRBV6-5 and J usage is TRBJ1-1; TRBD1 is a possible D gene (5 bases). The CDR3 sequence is 11 residues long. Trimming cost V 2 bases and J 7 bases, with 5 bases left between them. CDR1 and CDR2 (germline): MNHEY, SVGAGI. In DNA form, the CDR3 reads TGTGCCAGCAGTTACGGGGGTGAAGCTTTCTTT. Its protein is CASSYGGEAFF.

At least ten counts were recorded for this clone. Just one base apart from a much larger clone, this may be a read error. The identical CDR3 is also encoded by other nucleotide sequences in the sample. The rearrangement links TRBV20-1 to TRBJ2-7; 10 bases are a match to TRBD1. Per the germline V gene, CDR1 is DFQATT and CDR2 is SNEGSKA (reference sequence). This CDR3 comprises 14 residues. CDR3 bases: TGCAGTGCACCGGACAGGGGGGATTTCTACGAGCAGTGCTTC. It specifies CSAPDRGDFYEQCF.

This clone was detected many times. This chain links TRBV20-1 with TRBJ2-6; 7 nucleotides match TRBD2. The CDR3 is made up of 18 amino acids. With V trimmed by 0 bases and J by 0 bases, 8 bases remained unmatched. Germline CDR1 DFQATT, CDR2 SNEGSKA (reference sequence). The CDR3 coding sequence is TGCAGTGCTAGAGAACCACTAGCGCTCTCCTCTGGGGCCAACGTCCTGACTTTC. This gives the protein CSAREPLALSSGANVLTF.

This clone came up many times. This rearrangement joins TRBV9 to TRBJ1-1; D is uncertain. Germline CDR1 is SGDLS and CDR2 is YYNGEE. Trimming removed 0 bases at V and 4 bases at J, with 7 bases between. CDR3 length equals 13 residues. The CDR3 region is CASSVASGTEAFF. Written as DNA, the CDR3 is TGTGCCAGCAGCGTAGCTTCTGGCACTGAAGCTTTCTTT. Combining the CDR3 with reference TRBV9 and TRBJ1-1 gives the whole variable domain DSGVTQTPKHLITATGQRVTLRCSPRSGDLSVYWYQQSLDQGLQFLIQYYNGEERAKGNILERFSAQQFPDLHSELNLSSLELGDSALYFCASSVASGTEAFFGQGTRLTVV.

The chain joins TRBV5-1 to TRBJ1-2; unclear D gene. The germline gives CDR1 SGHRS, CDR2 YFSETQ. The CDR3 has 15 residues. V was cut by 3 bases and J by 4 bases, with 16 bases left in between. The CDR3 reads CASSYFVQQAYGYTF. The CDR3 DNA follows: TGCGCCAGCAGCTACTTCGTTCAGCAGGCCTATGGCTACACCTTC.

This clone was found a few times. The junction departs from germline at one end; a sequencing error may be responsible. Other DNA sequences in the same sample also yield this CDR3. The CDR3 loop reads CASSLAQGATAEAFF. In DNA, the CDR3 is TGTGCCAGCAGTCTAGCACAGGGGGCAACGGCTGAAGCCTTCTTT. V usage is TRBV28 and J usage is TRBJ1-1, with 9 bases matching TRBD1. This CDR3 has 15 amino acids. The V gene's germline CDR1 is MDHEN and CDR2 SYDVKM.

For this clone: This could be a read error, since a much larger clone is one nucleotide away. Different DNA sequences within this sample yield the same CDR3. The CDR3 loop reads CASSLDRAGELFF. CDR3 sequence (DNA): TGTGCCAGCAGCTTAGACCGGGCCGGGGAGCTGTTTTTC. The chain joins TRBV7-9 to TRBJ2-2; tentatively, D is TRBD2 (5 bases). The CDR3 covers 13 residues. Germline V gene data show CDR1 as SEHNR and CDR2 as FQNEAQ (reference sequence).

This clone was counted ten times or more. The CDR3 DNA is TGCAGTGCTAGAGACCAGGAAGGTTACGAGCAGTACTTC. This translates into CSARDQEGYEQYF. The chain recombines TRBV20-1 with TRBJ2-7; D is ambiguous. V was shortened by 0 bases and J by 4 bases, with 10 bases between the two germline ends. The CDR3 runs 13 residues. From germline, CDR1 is DFQATT and CDR2 SNEGSKA (reference sequence).

This clone was observed at least ten times. The chain employs TRBV3-1 and TRBJ2-2, with D unresolved. V dropped 3 bases and J dropped 2 bases, with 4 bases sitting between them. Germline-derived CDR1 and CDR2 are LGHDT and YNNKEL (reference sequence). This CDR3 is built from 13 residues. The CDR3 DNA sequence: TGTGCCAGCAGCCAGGCTAACACCGGGGAGCTGTTTTTT. As protein: CASSQANTGELFF.

In this sample, this clone turned up a few times. Other DNA sequences in this sample translate to the same CDR3. J is TRBJ2-1 and V is TRBV19; 7 bases are shared with TRBD2. The CDR3 consists of 15 residues. J gave up 5 bases and V 7 bases, and 11 bases lay outside the gene matches. The germline V gene encodes CDR1 LNHDA and CDR2 SQIVND (reference sequence). The CDR3 bases are TGTGCCAGTACACATCGGAGGGAGGGCCACAATGAGCAGTTCTTC. The encoded protein is CASTHRREGHNEQFF.

This clone has a handful of counts. The chain's CDR3 is CASSTGYEQYF. CDR3 bases: TGTGCCAGCAGTACAGGGTACGAGCAGTACTTC. V usage is TRBV6-1 and J usage is TRBJ2-7; tentatively, D is TRBD1 (6 bases). CDR3 length: 11 residues. Germline V gene data show CDR1 as MNHNS and CDR2 as SASEGT. Trimming shortened V by 5 bases and J by 4 bases, and 6 bases separated the two germline ends.